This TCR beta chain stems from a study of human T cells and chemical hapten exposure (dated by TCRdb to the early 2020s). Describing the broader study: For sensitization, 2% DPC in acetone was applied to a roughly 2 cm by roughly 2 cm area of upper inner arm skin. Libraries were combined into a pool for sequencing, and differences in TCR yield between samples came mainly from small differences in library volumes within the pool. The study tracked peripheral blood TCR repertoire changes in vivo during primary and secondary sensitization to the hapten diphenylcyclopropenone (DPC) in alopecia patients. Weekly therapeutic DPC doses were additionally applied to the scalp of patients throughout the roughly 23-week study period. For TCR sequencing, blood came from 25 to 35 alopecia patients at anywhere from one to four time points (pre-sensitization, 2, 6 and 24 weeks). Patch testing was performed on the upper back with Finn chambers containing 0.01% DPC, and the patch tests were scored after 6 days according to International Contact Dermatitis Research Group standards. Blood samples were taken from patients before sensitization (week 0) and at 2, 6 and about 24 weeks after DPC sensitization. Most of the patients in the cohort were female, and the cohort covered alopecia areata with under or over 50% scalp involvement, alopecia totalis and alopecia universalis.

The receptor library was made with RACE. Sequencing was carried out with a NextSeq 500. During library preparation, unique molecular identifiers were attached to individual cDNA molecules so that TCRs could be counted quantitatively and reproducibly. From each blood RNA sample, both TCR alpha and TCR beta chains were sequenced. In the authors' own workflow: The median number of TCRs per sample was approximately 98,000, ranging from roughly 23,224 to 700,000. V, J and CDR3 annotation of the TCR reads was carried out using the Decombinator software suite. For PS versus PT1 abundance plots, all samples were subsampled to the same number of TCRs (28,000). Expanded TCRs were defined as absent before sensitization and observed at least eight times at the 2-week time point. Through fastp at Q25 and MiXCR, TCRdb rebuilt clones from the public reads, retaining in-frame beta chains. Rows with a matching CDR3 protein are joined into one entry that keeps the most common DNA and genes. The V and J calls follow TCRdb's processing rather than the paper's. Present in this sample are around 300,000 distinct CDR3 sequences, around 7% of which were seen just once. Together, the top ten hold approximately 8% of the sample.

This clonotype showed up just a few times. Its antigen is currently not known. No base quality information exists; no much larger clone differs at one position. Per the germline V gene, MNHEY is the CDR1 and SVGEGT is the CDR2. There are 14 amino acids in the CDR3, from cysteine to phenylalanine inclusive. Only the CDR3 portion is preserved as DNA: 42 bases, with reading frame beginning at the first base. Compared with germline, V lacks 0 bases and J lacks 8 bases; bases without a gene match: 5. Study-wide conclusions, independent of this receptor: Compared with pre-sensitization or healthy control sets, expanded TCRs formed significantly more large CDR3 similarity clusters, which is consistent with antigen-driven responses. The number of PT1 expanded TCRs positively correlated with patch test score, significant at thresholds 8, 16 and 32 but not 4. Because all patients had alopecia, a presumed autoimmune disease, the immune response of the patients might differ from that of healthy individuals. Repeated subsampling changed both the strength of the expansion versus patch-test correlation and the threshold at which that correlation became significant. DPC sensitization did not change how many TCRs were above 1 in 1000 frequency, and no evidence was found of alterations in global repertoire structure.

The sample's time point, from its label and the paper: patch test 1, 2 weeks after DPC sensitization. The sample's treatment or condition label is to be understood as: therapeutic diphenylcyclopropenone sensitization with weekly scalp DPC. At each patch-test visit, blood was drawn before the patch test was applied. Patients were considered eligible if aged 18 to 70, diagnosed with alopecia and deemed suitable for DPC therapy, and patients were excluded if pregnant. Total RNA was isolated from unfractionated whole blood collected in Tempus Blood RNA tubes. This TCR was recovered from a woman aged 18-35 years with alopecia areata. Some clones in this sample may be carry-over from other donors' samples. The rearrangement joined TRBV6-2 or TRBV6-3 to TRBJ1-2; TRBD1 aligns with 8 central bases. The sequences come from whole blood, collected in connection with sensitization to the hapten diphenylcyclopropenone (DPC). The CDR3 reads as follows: CASSYSGQGPGYTF. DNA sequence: TGTGCCAGCAGTTACTCTGGACAGGGCCCCGGCTACACCTTC.